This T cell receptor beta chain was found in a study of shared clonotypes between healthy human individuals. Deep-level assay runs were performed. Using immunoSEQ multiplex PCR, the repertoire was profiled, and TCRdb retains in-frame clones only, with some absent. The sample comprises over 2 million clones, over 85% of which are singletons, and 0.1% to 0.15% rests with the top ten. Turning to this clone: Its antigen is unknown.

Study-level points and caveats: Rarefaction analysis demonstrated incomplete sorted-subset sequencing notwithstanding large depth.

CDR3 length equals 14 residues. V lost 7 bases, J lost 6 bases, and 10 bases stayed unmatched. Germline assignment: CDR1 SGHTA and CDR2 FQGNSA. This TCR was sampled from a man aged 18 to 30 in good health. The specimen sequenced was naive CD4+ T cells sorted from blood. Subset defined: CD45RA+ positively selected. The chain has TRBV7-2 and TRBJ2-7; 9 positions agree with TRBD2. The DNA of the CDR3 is TGTGCCAGCAACCTAGCGGGGTATCGGGGCGAGCAGTACTTC. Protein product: CASNLAGYRGEQYF.